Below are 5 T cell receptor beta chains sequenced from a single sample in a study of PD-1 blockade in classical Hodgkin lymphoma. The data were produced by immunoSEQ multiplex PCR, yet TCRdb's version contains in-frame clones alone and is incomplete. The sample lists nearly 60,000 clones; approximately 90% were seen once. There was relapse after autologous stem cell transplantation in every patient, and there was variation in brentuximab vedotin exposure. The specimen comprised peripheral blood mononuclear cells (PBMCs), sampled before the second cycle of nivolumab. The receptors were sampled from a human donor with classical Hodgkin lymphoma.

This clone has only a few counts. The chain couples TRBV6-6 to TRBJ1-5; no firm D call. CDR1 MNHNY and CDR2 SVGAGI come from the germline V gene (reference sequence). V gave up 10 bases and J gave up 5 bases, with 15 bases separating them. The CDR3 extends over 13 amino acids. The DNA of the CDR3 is TGTGCCACCCAACCTCCGGGCGATCAGCCCCAGCATTTT. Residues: CATQPPGDQPQHF.

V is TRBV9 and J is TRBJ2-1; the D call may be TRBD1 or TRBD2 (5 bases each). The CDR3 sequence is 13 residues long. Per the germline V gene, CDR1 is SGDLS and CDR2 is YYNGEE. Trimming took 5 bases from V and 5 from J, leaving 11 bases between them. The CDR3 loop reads CASSDGTNNEQFF. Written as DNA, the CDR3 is TGTGCCAGCAGTGACGGGACCAACAATGAGCAGTTCTTC.

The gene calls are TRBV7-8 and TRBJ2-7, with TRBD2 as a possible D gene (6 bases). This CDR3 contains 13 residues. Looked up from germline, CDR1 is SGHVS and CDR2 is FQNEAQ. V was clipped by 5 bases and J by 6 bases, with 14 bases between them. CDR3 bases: TGTGCCAGCAGCCCGGGGGTCCTGTCCGAGCAGTACTTC. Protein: CASSPGVLSEQYF.

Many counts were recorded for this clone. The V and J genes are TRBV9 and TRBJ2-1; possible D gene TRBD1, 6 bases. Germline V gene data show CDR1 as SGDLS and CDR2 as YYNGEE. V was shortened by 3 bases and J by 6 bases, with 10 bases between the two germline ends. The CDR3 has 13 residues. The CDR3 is CASSGQVVNEQFF. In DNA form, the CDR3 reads TGTGCCAGCAGCGGACAGGTGGTCAATGAGCAGTTCTTC.

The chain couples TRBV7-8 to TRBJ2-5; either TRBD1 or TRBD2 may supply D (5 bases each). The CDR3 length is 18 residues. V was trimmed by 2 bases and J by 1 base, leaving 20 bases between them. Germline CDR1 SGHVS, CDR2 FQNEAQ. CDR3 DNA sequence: TGTGCCAGCAGCTTATCCCCCTCAGGCAGGGAGTTCCAAGAGACCCAGTACTTC. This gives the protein CASSLSPSGREFQETQYF.